Described below is a single T cell receptor (beta chain) sequence and its context. Its target is not known. 60 Vbeta and 13 Jbeta primers were used in PCR. Some clones are missing from TCRdb's copy, which holds only in-frame ones; the method was immunoSEQ multiplex PCR. The sample includes approximately 180,000 clones, about four fifths seen only once; the top ten take around 2%. The data derive from a study of cytomegalovirus exposure and HLA in healthy donors. As for the study in general: Early released data had around 88 million unique TCRs, all coming from HLA-typed donors. Notes on the study in general: A later analysis reportedly found that, within productive TCRs, an Asian-associated ancestry cluster had fewer N-insertions than the mean observed across the roughly 670 donors. Later on, a genetic analysis was performed. It linked a missense variant in DCLRE1C with V- and J-gene trimming of TCR beta.

The germline V gene encodes CDR1 LGHNA and CDR2 YSLEER. The germline V and J ends were trimmed by 0 bases and 3 bases, with 15 bases remaining between them. The CDR3 spans 16 residues. Material for sequencing was PBMCs. This clonotype originated in a man younger than 30 in good health and CMV-seronegative. The V and J genes are TRBV4-3 and TRBJ2-7, with D maybe TRBD1 (6 bases). This CDR3 reads CASSQEPQGGFYEQYF. The CDR3, as DNA: TGCGCCAGCAGCCAAGAACCACAGGGCGGGTTCTACGAGCAGTACTTC.